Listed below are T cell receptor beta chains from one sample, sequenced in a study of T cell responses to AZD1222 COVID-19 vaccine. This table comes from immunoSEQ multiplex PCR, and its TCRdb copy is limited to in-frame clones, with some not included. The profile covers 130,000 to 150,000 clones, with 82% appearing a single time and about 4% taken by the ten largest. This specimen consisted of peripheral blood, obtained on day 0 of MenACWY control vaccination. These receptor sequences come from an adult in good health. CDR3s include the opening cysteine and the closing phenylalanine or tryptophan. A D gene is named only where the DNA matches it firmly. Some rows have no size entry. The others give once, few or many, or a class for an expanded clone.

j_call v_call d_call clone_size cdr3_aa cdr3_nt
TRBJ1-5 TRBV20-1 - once CSASILNQPQHF TGCAGTGCTAGTATCTTAAATCAGCCCCAGCATTTT
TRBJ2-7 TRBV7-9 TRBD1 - CASSDFRGSGYEQYF TGTGCCAGCAGCGACTTCAGGGGGTCTGGCTACGAGCAGTACTTC
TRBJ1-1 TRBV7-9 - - CASINRDLMNTEAFF TGTGCCAGCATAAACAGGGACCTCATGAACACTGAAGCTTTCTTT
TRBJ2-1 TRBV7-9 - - CASSSLNRFAEQFF TGTGCCAGCAGCTCTCTCAACAGGTTCGCTGAGCAGTTCTTC
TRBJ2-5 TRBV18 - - CASAQGQIQETQYF TGTGCCAGCGCCCAGGGCCAGATCCAAGAGACCCAGTACTTC
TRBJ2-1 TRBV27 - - CASSWSLRRAGGNEQFF TGTGCCAGCAGTTGGAGCCTTCGGCGGGCAGGGGGGAATGAGCAGTTCTTC
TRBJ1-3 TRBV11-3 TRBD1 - CASSPGQGSGNTIYF TGTGCCAGCAGCCCCGGACAGGGGAGCGGAAACACCATATATTTT
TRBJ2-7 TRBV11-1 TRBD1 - CASSSKQGRINEQYF TGTGCCAGCAGTTCGAAACAGGGGAGAATCAACGAGCAGTACTTC
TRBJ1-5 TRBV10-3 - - CAIAPLQTNQPQHF TGTGCCATCGCACCTTTGCAGACGAATCAGCCCCAGCATTTT
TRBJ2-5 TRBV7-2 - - CASSLSGFQETQYF TGTGCCAGCAGCTTGAGCGGGTTTCAAGAGACCCAGTACTTC
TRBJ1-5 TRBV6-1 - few CASSEGFHARYSNQPQHF TGTGCCAGCAGTGAAGGGTTCCACGCCCGCTATAGCAATCAGCCCCAGCATTTT
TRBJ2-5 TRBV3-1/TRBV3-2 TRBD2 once CASSQASGGRQETQYF TGTGCCAGCAGCCAAGCAAGCGGGGGGAGGCAAGAGACCCAGTACTTC
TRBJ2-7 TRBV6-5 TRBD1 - CASSPNPGQGREQYF TGTGCCAGCAGCCCGAACCCGGGACAGGGGCGAGAGCAGTACTTC
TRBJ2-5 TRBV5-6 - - CASSFDLGETQYF TGTGCCAGCAGCTTCGACCTCGGGGAGACCCAGTACTTC
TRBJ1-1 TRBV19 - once CASSRSLGKSEAFF TGTGCCAGTAGCCGAAGTTTAGGGAAATCTGAAGCTTTCTTT
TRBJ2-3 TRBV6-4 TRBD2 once CASSEGIAGGNTDTQYF TGTGCCAGCAGTGAAGGGATAGCGGGGGGCAACACAGATACGCAGTATTTT
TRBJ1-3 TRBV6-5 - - CASSSPGHPTGNTIYF TGTGCCAGCAGTTCACCGGGACACCCGACTGGAAACACCATATATTTT
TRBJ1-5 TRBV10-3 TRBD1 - CAIRGQGANQPQHF TGTGCCATTAGAGGACAGGGGGCGAATCAGCCCCAGCATTTT
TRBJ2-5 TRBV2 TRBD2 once CASSERGGTQYF TGTGCCAGCAGTGAACGGGGGGGGACCCAGTACTTC
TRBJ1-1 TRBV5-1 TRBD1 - CASGTGEVNTEAFF TGCGCCAGCGGGACAGGGGAGGTGAACACTGAAGCTTTCTTT
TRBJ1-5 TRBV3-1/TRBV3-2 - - CASSQSAQVHRPQHF TGTGCCAGCAGCCAATCCGCGCAGGTTCACCGGCCCCAGCATTTT
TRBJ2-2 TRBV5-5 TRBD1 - CASSKRQGPNTGELFF TGTGCCAGCAGCAAAAGACAGGGCCCGAACACCGGGGAGCTGTTTTTT
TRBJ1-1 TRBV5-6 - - CASSLGDSEAFF TGTGCCAGCAGCTTGGGCGACTCTGAAGCTTTCTTT
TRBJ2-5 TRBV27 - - CASSLLTGNQETQYF TGTGCCAGCAGTTTATTAACCGGGAATCAAGAGACCCAGTACTTC
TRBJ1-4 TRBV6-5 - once CASRGVTNEKLFF TGTGCCAGCAGAGGTGTCACTAATGAAAAACTGTTTTTT
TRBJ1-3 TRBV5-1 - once CASSLGPLSGSGNTIYF TGCGCCAGCAGCTTGGGCCCCTTAAGCGGCTCTGGAAACACCATATATTTT
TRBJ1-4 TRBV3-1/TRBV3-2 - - CASSQIQGVEKLFF TGTGCCAGCAGCCAGATACAGGGAGTTGAAAAACTGTTTTTT
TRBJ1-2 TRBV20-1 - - CSARDYYGYTF TGCAGTGCTAGGGATTACTATGGCTACACCTTC
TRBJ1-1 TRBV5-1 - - CASSSRGHSNTEAFF TGCGCCAGCAGCTCGAGGGGCCACTCTAACACTGAAGCTTTCTTT